This T cell receptor beta chain was found in a study of immune evolution from preneoplasia to lung adenocarcinoma. Turning to the study itself: HLA loss of heterozygosity: over 5.5% AIS, 15% MIA, around 35% ADC, none AAH.

Patients had resection in Japan or China between about 2014 and 2018. Assay used: immunoSEQ multiplex PCR; TCRdb lists only in-frame clones, some missing. The data hold about 5,600 clones, with about 68% observed a single time. This clone was observed once. The TCR originated in a person aged 60-80 years with lung adenocarcinoma. Sequenced sample: FFPE lung adenocarcinoma in situ tissue.

The CDR3: CSADNTDTQYF. In DNA form, the CDR3 reads TGCAGCGCGGACAACACAGATACGCAGTATTTT. The V gene is TRBV29-1, the J gene TRBJ2-3; tentatively, D is TRBD1 (5 bases). In germline, CDR1 is SQVTM, CDR2 ANQGSEA. Trimming pared 7 bases from V and 2 bases from J, leaving 7 bases between. The CDR3 covers 11 residues.